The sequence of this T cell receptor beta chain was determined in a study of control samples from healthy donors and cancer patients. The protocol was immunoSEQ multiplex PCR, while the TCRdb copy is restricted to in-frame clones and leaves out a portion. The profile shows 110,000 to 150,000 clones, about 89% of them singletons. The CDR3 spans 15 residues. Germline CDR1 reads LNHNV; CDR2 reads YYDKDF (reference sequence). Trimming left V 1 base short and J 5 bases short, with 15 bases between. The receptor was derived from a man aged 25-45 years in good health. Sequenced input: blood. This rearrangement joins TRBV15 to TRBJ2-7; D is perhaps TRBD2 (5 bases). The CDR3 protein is CATSRGEGGEDEQYF. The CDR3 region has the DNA TGTGCCACCAGCAGAGGTGAGGGCGGAGAGGACGAGCAGTACTTC.